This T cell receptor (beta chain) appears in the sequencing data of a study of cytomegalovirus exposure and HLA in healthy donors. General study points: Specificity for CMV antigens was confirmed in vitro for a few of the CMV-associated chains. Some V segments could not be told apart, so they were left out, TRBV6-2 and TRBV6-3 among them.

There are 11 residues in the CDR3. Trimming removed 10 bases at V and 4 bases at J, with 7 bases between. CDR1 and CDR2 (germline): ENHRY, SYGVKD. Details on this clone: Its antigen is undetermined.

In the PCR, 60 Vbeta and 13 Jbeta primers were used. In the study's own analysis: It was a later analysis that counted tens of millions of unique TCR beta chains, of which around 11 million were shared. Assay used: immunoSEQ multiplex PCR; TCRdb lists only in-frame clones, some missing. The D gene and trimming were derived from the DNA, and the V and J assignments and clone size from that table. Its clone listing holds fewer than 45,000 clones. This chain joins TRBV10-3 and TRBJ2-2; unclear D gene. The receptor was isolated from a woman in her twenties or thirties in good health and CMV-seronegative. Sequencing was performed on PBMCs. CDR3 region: CATRGTGELFF. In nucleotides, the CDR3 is TGTGCCACCCGAGGCACCGGGGAGCTGTTTTTT.